The 8 T cell receptor beta chains presented below share a single source sample, sequenced in a study of blood T cell repertoires in COVID-19. This table comes from immunoSEQ multiplex PCR, and its TCRdb copy is limited to in-frame clones, with some not included. Among roughly 200,000 clones listed, about 86% were seen once. Sequencing used peripheral blood. The receptors stem from a middle-aged man with active or convalescent COVID-19.

A few counts support this clone. This chain connects TRBV4-2 to TRBJ1-1; D is perhaps TRBD1 (6 bases). Trimming cost V 4 bases and J 3 bases, with 9 bases left between them. CDR3 size: 13 residues. The germline V gene encodes CDR1 LGHNA and CDR2 YNFKEQ. The CDR3 is CASSPAGDTEAFF. The CDR3 nucleotides are TGTGCCAGCAGCCCTGCAGGGGACACTGAAGCTTTCTTT.

This chain uses TRBV7-2 with TRBJ2-1; TRBD2 matches 7 bases. The V gene's germline CDR1 is SGHTA and CDR2 FQGNSA. This CDR3 region has 14 residues. V lost 2 bases, J lost 9 bases, and 7 bases stayed unmatched. For the CDR3, the DNA is TGTGCCAGCAGCTTATATGGGAGGGGCTCTGAGCAGTTCTTC. Translated: CASSLYGRGSEQFF.

The rearrangement links TRBV9 to TRBJ2-7, with a possible D match to TRBD1 (6 bases). V lost 2 bases to trimming and J lost 1 base, with 10 bases between them. CDR3 length: 14 amino acids. Germline V gene sequence: CDR1 SGDLS, CDR2 YYNGEE. The CDR3 DNA sequence: TGTGCCAGCAGCGTTACAGGGTATTCCTACGAGCAGTACTTC. Translating gives CASSVTGYSYEQYF.

This chain uses TRBV5-1 with TRBJ2-7; D might be TRBD2 (5 bases). The germline CDR1 and CDR2 sequences are SGHRS and YFSETQ. V lost 3 bases, J lost 5 bases, and 21 bases lay in between. The CDR3 consists of 16 residues. The DNA of the CDR3 is TGCGCCAGCAGCTCCCCTAGCTCCCTAACCCGGCACGAGCAGTACTTC. Its protein is CASSSPSSLTRHEQYF.

Note on this clone: This sample also contains other DNA sequences that code for the same CDR3. The V call is TRBV29-1, the J call TRBJ2-2; no clear D gene. This CDR3 contains 11 residues. The V gene's germline CDR1 is SQVTM and CDR2 ANQGSEA. Trimming left V 4 bases short and J 5 bases short, with 5 bases between. The CDR3 reads CSVALTGELFF. CDR3 coding DNA: TGCAGCGTTGCCCTTACCGGGGAGCTGTTTTTT.

The V gene is TRBV5-1, the J gene TRBJ2-1; 10 bases fit TRBD2. The CDR3 runs 15 residues. Per the germline V gene, CDR1 is SGHRS and CDR2 is YFSETQ. The J segment lost 0 bases and the V segment lost 3 bases, leaving 0 bases of the junction unmatched. CDR3 nucleotides: TGCGCCAGCAGCTCTAGCGGGGGCTCCTACAATGAGCAGTTCTTC. Encoded protein: CASSSSGGSYNEQFF.

This chain connects TRBV2 to TRBJ2-4; tentatively, D is TRBD1 (6 bases). The CDR3 consists of 15 residues. Looked up from germline, CDR1 is SNHLY and CDR2 is FYNNEI. Trimming stripped 11 bases from V and 2 bases from J, with 19 bases between. The CDR3 DNA reads as TGTGCCTCCAGGGGTGAGACGGGGTCCAAAAACATTCAGTACTTC. It yields the protein CASRGETGSKNIQYF.

This chain joins TRBV30 and TRBJ1-2; D uncertain. In germline, CDR1 is GTSNPN, CDR2 SVGIG (reference sequence). CDR3 size: 14 residues. V lost 0 bases, J lost 6 bases, and 14 bases lay in between. DNA of the CDR3: TGTGCCTGGAGTGTAACTGGAGGTCCCCATGGCTACACCTTC. This codes for CAWSVTGGPHGYTF.